This TCR beta chain was found in a study of shared clonotypes between healthy human individuals. Study findings and constraints: Blood was the sole source, and tissue repertoires probably differ. On the whole, naive subsets had larger estimated richness than memory subsets had. The donor pool, a small one, limited the genetic and exposure-history diversity represented.

The V gene's germline CDR1 is SGHDT and CDR2 YYEEEE. CDR3 length: 18 amino acids. Unmatched junction bases numbered 9, after V lost 4 bases and J lost 1 base. Concerning this clone: Its antigen is still unknown.

Repertoires were generated with immunoSEQ multiplex PCR, while TCRdb's copy carries only in-frame clones and drops some. The sample yields approximately 330,000 clones, 73% seen once. Specimen: memory CD4+ T cells sorted from blood. The subset is: CD45RA-negative fraction. The genes are TRBV5-6 and TRBJ2-6, with 9 bases aligning to TRBD1. The receptor was derived from a young man in good health. The CDR3 loop reads CASSRDRGFWSGANVLTF. CDR3 DNA sequence: TGTGCCAGCAGCAGAGACAGGGGGTTTTGGTCTGGGGCCAACGTCCTGACTTTC.